These T cell receptor beta chains were read from a single sample in a study of T cells in Graves' hyperthyroidism and ophthalmopathy. TCRdb ran MiXCR on the multiplex PCR reads and lists one entry per CDR3 protein. The table shows 660,000 or so distinct CDR3 sequences, with less than 25% occurring only once. Sequenced sample: blood. These receptors all come from a man aged 25 to 45 with Graves' ophthalmopathy. The CDR3 runs from the conserved cysteine through the conserved F or W. The D gene is left open where the match is weak. The size of a clone is reported for some rows only, either as once, few or many, or as a class for expanded clones.

many	TRBD2	TRBV11-2	15	TRBJ2-7	CASSFSSGSSYEQYF	TGTGCCAGCAGCTTCTCTAGCGGAAGCTCCTACGAGCAGTACTTC
many	TRBD1	TRBV12-3/TRBV12-4	16	TRBJ2-1	CASSLLSGGAANEQFF	TGTGCCAGCAGTTTATTATCAGGGGGCGCCGCCAATGAGCAGTTCTTC
few	TRBD2	TRBV6-2/TRBV6-3	15	TRBJ2-1	CASTQGSGNDNEQFF	TGTGCCAGCACCCAAGGTAGCGGGAACGACAATGAGCAGTTCTTC
.	TRBD1	TRBV18	16	TRBJ2-3	CASSPGTGGLADTQYF	TGTGCCAGCTCACCAGGGACAGGGGGCCTCGCAGATACGCAGTATTTT
many	TRBD1	TRBV5-1	16	TRBJ2-1	CASSLATGLSYNEQFF	TGCGCCAGCAGCTTGGCGACAGGGCTCTCCTACAATGAGCAGTTCTTC
.	.	TRBV28	14	TRBJ2-7	CASSTRVGFSEQYF	TGTGCCAGCAGCACCCGGGTAGGGTTCAGCGAGCAGTACTTC
few	.	TRBV29-1	11	TRBJ2-1	CSVEFGDEQFF	TGCAGCGTTGAATTTGGAGACGAGCAGTTCTTC
many	.	TRBV6-1	12	TRBJ2-7	CASSSGYYEQYF	TGTGCCAGCAGTAGCGGTTACTACGAGCAGTACTTC
many	TRBD2	TRBV5-1	17	TRBJ2-1	CASSSSGSGRVSDEQFF	TGCGCCAGCAGCTCTAGCGGGAGCGGGAGGGTGAGCGATGAGCAGTTCTTC
few	.	TRBV11-2	17	TRBJ2-7	CASSLDRGRTNQPEQYF	TGTGCCAGCAGCTTAGATCGAGGGAGAACAAACCAGCCCGAGCAGTACTTC
.	TRBD1	TRBV6-1	17	TRBJ1-1	CASSPLRGASGKTEAFF	TGTGCCAGCAGTCCCCTCAGGGGGGCCTCGGGGAAGACTGAAGCTTTCTTT
.	.	TRBV15	15	TRBJ2-3	CATSFRLEPTDTQYF	TGTGCCACCAGCTTCCGACTGGAACCCACAGATACGCAGTATTTT
few	.	TRBV20-1	16	TRBJ2-2	CSARRLAQSNTGELFF	TGCAGTGCTAGACGCCTAGCTCAATCGAACACCGGGGAGCTGTTTTTT
many	.	TRBV27	13	TRBJ1-1	CASSAGGLPEAFF	TGTGCCAGCAGTGCGGGGGGGCTTCCTGAAGCTTTCTTT
few	TRBD1	TRBV5-4	16	TRBJ2-2	CASSAPGQGASGELFF	TGTGCCAGCAGCGCTCCGGGACAGGGGGCTAGCGGGGAGCTGTTTTTT
few	.	TRBV6-5	15	TRBJ1-1	CASSYSGGKPTEAFF	TGTGCCAGCAGTTACTCCGGCGGAAAACCCACTGAAGCTTTCTTT
.	TRBD2	TRBV7-9	14	TRBJ2-2	CASSPRTSSGELFF	TGTGCCAGCAGCCCCCGGACTAGCTCCGGGGAGCTGTTTTTT
.	.	TRBV4-2	12	TRBJ2-5	CASSQGEKTQYF	TGTGCCAGCAGCCAAGGAGAGAAGACCCAGTACTTC
.	TRBD2	TRBV20-1	18	TRBJ2-1	CSARVSDLLAGVYNEQFF	TGCAGTGCTAGAGTTAGTGATCTGCTAGCGGGAGTCTACAATGAGCAGTTCTTC
.	TRBD2	TRBV4-1	16	TRBJ2-3	CASSPIGTSRSDTQYF	TGCGCCAGCAGCCCTATCGGGACTAGTCGAAGTGATACGCAGTATTTT
.	.	TRBV7-3	14	TRBJ2-7	CASSPPNRNYEQYF	TGTGCCAGCAGCCCCCCAAATCGAAATTACGAGCAGTACTTC
.	.	TRBV5-1	13	TRBJ2-5	CASSEIWGETQYF	TGCGCCAGCTCCGAAATATGGGGGGAGACCCAGTACTTC
many	TRBD2	TRBV5-1	15	TRBJ2-1	CASSRTSGSYNEQFF	TGTGCCAGCAGCCGGACTAGCGGGTCCTACAATGAGCAGTTCTTC
.	TRBD1	TRBV18	16	TRBJ2-1	CASSSPGTGPYNEQFF	TGTGCCAGCTCATCGCCCGGGACAGGGCCCTACAATGAGCAGTTCTTC
.	TRBD1	TRBV10-3	14	TRBJ2-7	CASSPRTGAHEQYF	TGTGCCAGCAGCCCCCGGACAGGGGCCCACGAGCAGTACTTC
few	TRBD1	TRBV6-2/TRBV6-3	14	TRBJ2-1	CASSYSGRGNEQFF	TGTGCCAGCAGTTACTCGGGCAGGGGGAATGAGCAGTTCTTC
many	TRBD2	TRBV28	15	TRBJ2-3	CASSLAGAGRDTQYF	TGTGCCAGCAGCTTAGCGGGAGCTGGGAGAGATACGCAGTATTTT
many	.	TRBV11-2	13	TRBJ2-7	CASSTGTHYEQYF	TGTGCCAGCAGTACCGGGACTCACTACGAGCAGTACTTC
many	.	TRBV3-1	15	TRBJ1-2	CASSQEYSGGYGYTF	TGTGCCAGCAGCCAAGAGTACAGCGGAGGGTATGGCTACACCTTC
many	TRBD1	TRBV28	14	TRBJ2-7	CASSFDRDVYEQYF	TGTGCCAGCAGTTTCGACAGGGACGTATACGAGCAGTACTTC
.	TRBD2	TRBV15	17	TRBJ2-1	CATSSQPGLAGEGEQFF	TGTGCCACCAGCAGCCAACCGGGACTAGCGGGAGAGGGCGAGCAGTTCTTC
.	TRBD1	TRBV6-2/TRBV6-3	16	TRBJ1-4	CASSYSRDRLDEKLFF	TGTGCCAGCAGTTACTCCAGGGACAGGCTCGATGAAAAACTGTTTTTT
.	TRBD1	TRBV6-2/TRBV6-3	15	TRBJ1-2	CANSKPGQTIDGYTF	TGTGCCAACAGCAAACCGGGACAGACCATCGATGGCTACACCTTC
.	TRBD1	TRBV6-2/TRBV6-3	15	TRBJ2-5	CASSPGTGSAETQYF	TGTGCCAGCAGTCCCGGGACAGGGTCTGCAGAGACCCAGTACTTC
.	TRBD1	TRBV20-1	14	TRBJ2-5	CSARTGGAGETQYF	TGCAGTGCTCGGACAGGGGGCGCGGGGGAGACCCAGTACTTC
many	.	TRBV30	12	TRBJ1-2	CAWNSLGGGYTF	TGTGCCTGGAACAGCCTGGGGGGTGGCTACACCTTC
once	TRBD1	TRBV2	15	TRBJ2-1	CASSRDRRDYNEQFF	TGTGCCAGCAGCCGGGACAGGCGGGACTACAATGAGCAGTTCTTC
few	.	TRBV3-1	14	TRBJ2-2	CASSQDMSGGELFF	TGTGCCAGCAGCCAAGATATGTCGGGCGGGGAGCTGTTTTTT
.	.	TRBV20-1	12	TRBJ1-1	CSARGTFTEAFF	TGCAGTGCTAGGGGGACCTTCACTGAAGCTTTCTTT